This T cell receptor beta chain is drawn from a study of control samples from healthy donors and cancer patients. Produced via immunoSEQ multiplex PCR; TCRdb's table is partial and in-frame only. The table lists 95,000 to 130,000 clones, 80% to 90% of them singletons. The CDR3 runs 17 residues. Germline CDR1 is SNHLY and CDR2 is FYNNEI. Trimming stripped 8 bases from V and 3 bases from J, with 26 bases between. Source material: PBMCs. This receptor was obtained from a woman between 45 and 60 years old with colorectal cancer. The V and J genes are TRBV2 and TRBJ2-7; TRBD2 might be the D (7 bases). The CDR3 loop is CASHGRLGGPSSYEQYF. The CDR3, as DNA: TGTGCCAGCCATGGCCGATTGGGGGGGCCGTCAAGCTACGAGCAGTACTTC.